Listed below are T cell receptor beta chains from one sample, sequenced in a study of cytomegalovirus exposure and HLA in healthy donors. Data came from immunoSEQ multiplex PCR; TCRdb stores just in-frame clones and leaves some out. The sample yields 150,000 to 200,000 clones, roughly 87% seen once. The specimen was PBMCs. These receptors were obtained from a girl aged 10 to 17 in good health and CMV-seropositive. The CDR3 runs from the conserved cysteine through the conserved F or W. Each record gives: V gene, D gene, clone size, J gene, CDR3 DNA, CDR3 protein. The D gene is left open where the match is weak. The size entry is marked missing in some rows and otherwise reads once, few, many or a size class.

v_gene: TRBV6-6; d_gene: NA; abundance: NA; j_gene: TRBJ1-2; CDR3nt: TGTGCCAGCAGTTACCCCGCTGCGGGAGGATATGGCTACACCTTC; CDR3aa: CASSYPAAGGYGYTF
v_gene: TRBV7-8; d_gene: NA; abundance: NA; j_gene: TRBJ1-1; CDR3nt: TGTGCCAGCAGTTACGGGGGGTTGGGGGATTTCTGGACTGAAGCTTTCTTT; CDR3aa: CASSYGGLGDFWTEAFF
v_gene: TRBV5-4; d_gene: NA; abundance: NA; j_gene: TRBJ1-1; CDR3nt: TGTGCCAGCAGTACGGACATTTTGAACACTGAAGCTTTCTTT; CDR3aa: CASSTDILNTEAFF
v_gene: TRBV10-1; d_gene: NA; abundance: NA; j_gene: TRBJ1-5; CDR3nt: TGCGCCAGCAGTGAGTCGGGAGATCAGCCCCAGCATTTT; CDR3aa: CASSESGDQPQHF
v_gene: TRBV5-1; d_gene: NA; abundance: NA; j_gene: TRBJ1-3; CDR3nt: TGCGCCAGCAGCTTCTCCGGGTCGTCTGGAAACACCATATATTTT; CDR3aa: CASSFSGSSGNTIYF
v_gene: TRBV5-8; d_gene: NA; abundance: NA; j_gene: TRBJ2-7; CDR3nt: TGTGCCAGCAGCTTGTCCGACGGTCGTGGGGGCTCCCTTGCTCGGTACTTC; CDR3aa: CASSLSDGRGGSLARYF
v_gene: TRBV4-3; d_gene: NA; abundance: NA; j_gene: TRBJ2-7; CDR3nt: TGCGCCAGCAGCCAAGGGACAAGCTTAAACGAGCAGTACTTC; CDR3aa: CASSQGTSLNEQYF
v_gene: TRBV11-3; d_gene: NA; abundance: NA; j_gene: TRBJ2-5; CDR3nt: TGTGCCAGCAGCTTAATGGGGGCTGAGGAGACCCAGTACTTC; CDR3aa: CASSLMGAEETQYF
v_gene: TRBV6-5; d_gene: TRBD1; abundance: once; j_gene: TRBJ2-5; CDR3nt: TGTGCCAGCAGCAGGGGGCGCCGAGAGACCCAGTACTTC; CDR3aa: CASSRGRRETQYF
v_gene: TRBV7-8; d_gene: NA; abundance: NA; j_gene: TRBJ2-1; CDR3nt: TGTGCCAGCAGCTTACGGTATGGCAATGAGCAGTTCTTC; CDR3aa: CASSLRYGNEQFF
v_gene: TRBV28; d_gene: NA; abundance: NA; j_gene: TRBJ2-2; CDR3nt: TGTGCCAGCAGCATACTAACAGGGACATCCGGGGAGCTGTTTTTT; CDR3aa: CASSILTGTSGELFF
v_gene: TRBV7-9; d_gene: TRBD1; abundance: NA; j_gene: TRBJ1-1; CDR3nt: TGTGCCAGCAGGAGACAGGGGGTCGCTGAAGCTTTCTTT; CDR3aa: CASRRQGVAEAFF
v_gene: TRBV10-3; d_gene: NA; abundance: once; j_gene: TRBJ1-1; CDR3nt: TGTGCCATCAGTGAGACTATGAACACTGAAGCTTTCTTT; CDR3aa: CAISETMNTEAFF
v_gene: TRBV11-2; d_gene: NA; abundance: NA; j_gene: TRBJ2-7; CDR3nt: TGTGCCAGCAGCTTAGAGCCAGGTTACGAGCAGTACTTC; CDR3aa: CASSLEPGYEQYF
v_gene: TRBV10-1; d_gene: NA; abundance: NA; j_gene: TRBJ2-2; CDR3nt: TGCGCCAGCAGTGAGTTTGCACTCAACACCGGGGAGCTGTTTTTT; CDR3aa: CASSEFALNTGELFF
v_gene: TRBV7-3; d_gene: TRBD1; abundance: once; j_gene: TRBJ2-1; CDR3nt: TGTGCCAGCAGCCTCGGGACAGGCAATGAGCAGTTCTTC; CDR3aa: CASSLGTGNEQFF
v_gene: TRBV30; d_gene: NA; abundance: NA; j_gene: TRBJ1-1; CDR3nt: TGTGCCTGGAGTGTACTGCCAGGGGAAGGCACTGAAGCTTTCTTT; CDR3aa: CAWSVLPGEGTEAFF
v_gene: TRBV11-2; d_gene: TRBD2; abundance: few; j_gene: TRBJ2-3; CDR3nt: TGTGCCAGCAGCCGACTAGCGGGGGGAAAAGATACGCAGTATTTT; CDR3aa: CASSRLAGGKDTQYF
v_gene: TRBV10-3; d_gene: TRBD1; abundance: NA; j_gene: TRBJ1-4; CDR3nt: TGTGCCATCAGTGGGGATTACGAGACAGGGTTCGATGCAACTAATGAAAAACTGTTTTTT; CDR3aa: CAISGDYETGFDATNEKLFF
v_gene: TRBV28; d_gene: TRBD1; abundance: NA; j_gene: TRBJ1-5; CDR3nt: TGTGCCACCTGGAGAATAGGGGGCGTAGGCAATCAGCCCCAGCATTTT; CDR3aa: CATWRIGGVGNQPQHF
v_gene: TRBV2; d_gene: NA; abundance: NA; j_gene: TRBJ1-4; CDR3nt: TGTGCCAGCAGTCAGGGGTTCAGGAATGAAAAACTGTTTTTT; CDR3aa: CASSQGFRNEKLFF
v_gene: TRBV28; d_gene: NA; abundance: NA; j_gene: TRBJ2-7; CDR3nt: TGTGCCAGCAGTCTCCCGGGGACACTTAAGGTCTACGAGCAGTACTTC; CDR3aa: CASSLPGTLKVYEQYF
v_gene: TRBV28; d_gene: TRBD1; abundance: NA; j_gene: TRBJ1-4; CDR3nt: TGTGCCAGCAGAACCGGGACAGTAAATGAAAAACTGTTTTTT; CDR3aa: CASRTGTVNEKLFF
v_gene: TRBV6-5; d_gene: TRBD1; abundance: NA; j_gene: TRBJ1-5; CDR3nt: TGTGCCAGCAGTTCATTAGGACAGGGAGAGCATTTT; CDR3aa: CASSSLGQGEHF
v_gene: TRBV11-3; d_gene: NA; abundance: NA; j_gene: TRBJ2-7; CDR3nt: TGTGCCAGCAGCCGGACACCAGCCTACGAGCAGTACTTC; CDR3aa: CASSRTPAYEQYF
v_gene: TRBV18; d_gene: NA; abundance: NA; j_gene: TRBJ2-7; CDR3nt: TGTGCCAGCTCACCATCCGGGACACAAACCTACGAGCAGTACTTC; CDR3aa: CASSPSGTQTYEQYF
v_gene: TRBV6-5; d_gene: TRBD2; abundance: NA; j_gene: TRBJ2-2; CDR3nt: TGTGCCAGCAGTTACTCACGGGGAGGGGTGGCCGGGGAGCTGTTTTTT; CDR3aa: CASSYSRGGVAGELFF
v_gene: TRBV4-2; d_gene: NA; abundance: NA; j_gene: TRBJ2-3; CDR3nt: TGTGCCAGCAGCCAAGATCCCGGGCCCGGGGGAGCAGATACGCAGTATTTT; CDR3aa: CASSQDPGPGGADTQYF
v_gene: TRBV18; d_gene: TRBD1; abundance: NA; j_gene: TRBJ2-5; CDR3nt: TGTGCCAGCTCACCCCGGACAGGGCAGATGGTCGGAAAAGAGACCCAGTACTTC; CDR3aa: CASSPRTGQMVGKETQYF